This TCR beta chain derives from a study of shared clonotypes between healthy human individuals. Only in-frame clones appear in the TCRdb table, and some are missing; sequencing was by immunoSEQ multiplex PCR. The sample carries about 580,000 clones, 95% to 98% recorded once. General observations from the study: In the sorted subsets, rarefaction showed sequencing was incomplete despite large depth.

Cells designated naive CD8 were CD45RO-negative and were positively selected for CCR7, with terminally differentiated effector memory CD45RA+ cells excluded. Of note for this clone: Its antigen is currently unknown. The sample contains more than one DNA sequence encoding this CDR3.

Sample: naive CD8+ T cells sorted from blood. This TCR derives from a man aged 30 to 45 in good health.

CDR3 sequence reads: CASSYSLPTDEQFF. The CDR3 DNA reads as TGTGCCAGCAGTTACTCGCTTCCGACAGATGAGCAGTTCTTC. J is TRBJ2-1 and V is TRBV6-5; the D gene is possibly TRBD1 (5 bases). The V gene lost 0 bases and the J gene lost 8 bases, with 11 bases spanning the gap. Germline CDR1 is MNHEY and CDR2 is SVGAGI. This CDR3 comprises 14 residues.